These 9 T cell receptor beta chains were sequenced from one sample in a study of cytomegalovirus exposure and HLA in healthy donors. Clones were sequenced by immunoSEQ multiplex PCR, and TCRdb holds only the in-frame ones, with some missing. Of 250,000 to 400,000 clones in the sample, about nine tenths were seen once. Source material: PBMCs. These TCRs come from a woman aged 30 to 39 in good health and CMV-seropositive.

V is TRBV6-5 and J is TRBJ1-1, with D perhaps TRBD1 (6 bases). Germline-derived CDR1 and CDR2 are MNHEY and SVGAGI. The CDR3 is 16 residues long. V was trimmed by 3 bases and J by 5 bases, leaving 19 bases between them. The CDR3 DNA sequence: TGTGCCAGCAGTTATGAGGGGGTAGGAAAGGGAACTGAAGCTTTCTTT. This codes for CASSYEGVGKGTEAFF.

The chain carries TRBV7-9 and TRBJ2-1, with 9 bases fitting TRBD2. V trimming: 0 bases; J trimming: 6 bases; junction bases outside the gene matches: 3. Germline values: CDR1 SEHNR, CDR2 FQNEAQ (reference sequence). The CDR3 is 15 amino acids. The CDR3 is CASSLASGGTNEQFF. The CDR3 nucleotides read TGTGCCAGCAGCTTAGCTAGCGGGGGTACCAATGAGCAGTTCTTC.

This chain's CDR3 is CASSIQGAGTEAFF. Written as DNA, the CDR3 is TGTGCCAGTAGTATACAGGGGGCGGGCACTGAAGCTTTCTTT. This chain joins TRBV19 and TRBJ1-1; 8 bases fit TRBD1. The CDR3 runs 14 residues. V was clipped by 2 bases and J by 4 bases; unmatched bases: 3. The germline CDR1 and CDR2 sequences are LNHDA and SQIVND (reference sequence).

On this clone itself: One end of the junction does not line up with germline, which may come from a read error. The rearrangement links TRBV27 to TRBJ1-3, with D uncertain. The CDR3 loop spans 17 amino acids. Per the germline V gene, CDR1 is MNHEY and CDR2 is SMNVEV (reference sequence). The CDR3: CARSFRTTVPSGNTIYF. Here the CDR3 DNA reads TGTGCCAGGAGTTTCCGTACTACAGTCCCCTCTGGAAACACCATATATTTT.

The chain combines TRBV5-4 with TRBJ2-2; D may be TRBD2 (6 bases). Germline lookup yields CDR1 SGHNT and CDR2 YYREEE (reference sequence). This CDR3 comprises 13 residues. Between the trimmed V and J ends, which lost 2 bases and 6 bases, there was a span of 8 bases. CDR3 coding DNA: TGTGCCAGCAGCTTCGCGGGGTCCGGGGAGCTGTTTTTT. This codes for CASSFAGSGELFF.

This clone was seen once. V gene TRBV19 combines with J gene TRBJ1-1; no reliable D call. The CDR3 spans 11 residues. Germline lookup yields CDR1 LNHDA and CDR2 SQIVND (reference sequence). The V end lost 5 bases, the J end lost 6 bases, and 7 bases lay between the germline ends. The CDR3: CASSVAAEAFF. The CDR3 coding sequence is TGTGCCAGTAGTGTCGCCGCTGAAGCTTTCTTT.

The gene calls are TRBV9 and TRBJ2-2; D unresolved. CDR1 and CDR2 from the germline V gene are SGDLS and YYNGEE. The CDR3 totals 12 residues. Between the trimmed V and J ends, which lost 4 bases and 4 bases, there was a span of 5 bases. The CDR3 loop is CASSYSTGELFF. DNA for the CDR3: TGTGCCAGCAGCTACAGCACCGGGGAGCTGTTTTTT.

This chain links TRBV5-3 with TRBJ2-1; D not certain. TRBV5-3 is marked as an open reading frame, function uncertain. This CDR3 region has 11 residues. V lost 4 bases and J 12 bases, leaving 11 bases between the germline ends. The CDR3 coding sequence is TGTGCCAGAAGCATGTCTACCGCGCAGTTCTTC. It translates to CARSMSTAQFF.

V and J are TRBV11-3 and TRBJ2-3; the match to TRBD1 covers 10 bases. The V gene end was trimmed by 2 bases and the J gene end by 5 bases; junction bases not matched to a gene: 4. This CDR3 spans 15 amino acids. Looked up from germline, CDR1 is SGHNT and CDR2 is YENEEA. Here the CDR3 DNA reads TGTGCCAGCAGCTTACGGGGACAGGGGAAAGATACGCAGTATTTT. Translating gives CASSLRGQGKDTQYF.